These T cell receptor beta chains were read from a single sample in a study of monozygotic twins with inflammatory bowel disease. TCRdb derives one entry per CDR3 protein from the 5' RACE reads, leaving out DNA. Reported are about 110,000 distinct CDR3 sequences; the ten largest clones contain 12%. The sequencing input was blood. The receptors here all came from a human donor with ulcerative colitis or Crohn's disease, or a healthy co-twin of an affected twin (not recorded which). Both conserved end residues are part of each CDR3. Fields, in order: V gene, J gene, CDR3 protein.

V: TRBV6-1
J: TRBJ2-2
CDR3: CASSRGGADTGELFF

V: TRBV7-2
J: TRBJ2-7
CDR3: CASSRYSAAYEQYF

V: TRBV12-5
J: TRBJ2-3
CDR3: CASGLGQGKDTQYF

V: TRBV7-6
J: TRBJ2-3
CDR3: CASSAPRGTPSTDTQYF

V: TRBV20-1
J: TRBJ2-1
CDR3: CSARAGTRDNEQFF

V: TRBV28
J: TRBJ2-7
CDR3: CASSFIAGYEQYF

V: TRBV5-1
J: TRBJ2-7
CDR3: CASSPRPLAGGSYEQYF

V: TRBV6-2/TRBV6-3
J: TRBJ2-5
CDR3: CASTRRDETQYF

V: TRBV12-3/TRBV12-4
J: TRBJ1-2
CDR3: CASSETGTGSNYGYTF

V: TRBV9
J: TRBJ2-3
CDR3: CASSMGTTSTDTQYF

V: TRBV29-1
J: TRBJ2-5
CDR3: CSVAAGGAETQYF

V: TRBV4-1
J: TRBJ1-1
CDR3: CASSLPLQGRVGEAFF

V: TRBV24-1
J: TRBJ2-3
CDR3: CATSVGGGTDTQYF

V: TRBV14
J: TRBJ2-3
CDR3: CASSQDRGLTDTQYF

V: TRBV10-3
J: TRBJ2-1
CDR3: CAIESRDGGEFNEQFF

V: TRBV7-9
J: TRBJ2-3
CDR3: CASSLLAGVSDTQYF

V: TRBV6-2/TRBV6-3
J: TRBJ1-5
CDR3: CASSYSYPELYSNQPQHF

V: TRBV5-1
J: TRBJ2-3
CDR3: CASSLQTGLTDTQYF

V: TRBV18
J: TRBJ2-7
CDR3: CASSLRTGAPYEQYF

V: TRBV20-1
J: TRBJ2-3
CDR3: CSAVRRRRKDTQYF

V: TRBV20-1
J: TRBJ1-5
CDR3: CSARDLHSGGEVNQPQHF

V: TRBV20-1
J: TRBJ2-5
CDR3: CSARDPREEETQYF

V: TRBV5-4
J: TRBJ2-5
CDR3: CASSPGEQETQYF

V: TRBV4-1
J: TRBJ2-1
CDR3: CASSQGPGLAKNNEQFF

V: TRBV6-5
J: TRBJ1-5
CDR3: CASGLRNNQPQHF

V: TRBV7-8
J: TRBJ2-7
CDR3: CASSGPPAAMGEQYF

V: TRBV10-3
J: TRBJ2-5
CDR3: CAISESRDGGSQETQYF

V: TRBV30
J: TRBJ1-1
CDR3: CAWSVLTGEAFF

V: TRBV12-3/TRBV12-4
J: TRBJ1-3
CDR3: CASSFAGNTIYF

V: TRBV7-2
J: TRBJ2-1
CDR3: CASSTQTSGGAGNEQFF

V: TRBV6-1
J: TRBJ2-7
CDR3: CASSEGDSPYEQYF

V: TRBV4-3
J: TRBJ1-6
CDR3: CASSQQRGQGNSPLHF

V: TRBV27
J: TRBJ2-1
CDR3: CASSLGAPGNEQFF

V: TRBV19
J: TRBJ1-1
CDR3: CASSPLPLSGEDTEAFF

V: TRBV7-3
J: TRBJ2-1
CDR3: CASSFQPIAGEEQFF

V: TRBV4-2
J: TRBJ2-2
CDR3: CASSPPSGSFGDGELFF

V: TRBV11-1
J: TRBJ2-1
CDR3: CASSSQGAGLAGGLSNEQFF

V: TRBV29-1
J: TRBJ1-2
CDR3: CSVAEGDDYGYTF

V: TRBV5-4
J: TRBJ2-1
CDR3: CASSRGLAGAPSYNEQFF

V: TRBV5-5
J: TRBJ2-5
CDR3: CASSLMAGGGETQYF

V: TRBV5-1
J: TRBJ1-1
CDR3: CASSSLENTEAFF

V: TRBV28
J: TRBJ1-6
CDR3: CASSFLEGQGGSPLHF

V: TRBV7-2
J: TRBJ2-7
CDR3: CASSFRLLQGAVQYF

V: TRBV15
J: TRBJ2-2
CDR3: CATRRPGLVNTGELFF

V: TRBV7-2
J: TRBJ1-6
CDR3: CASSYQTGGGIYSPLHF

V: TRBV5-4
J: TRBJ1-1
CDR3: CASSIGTASLNTEAFF

V: TRBV6-5
J: TRBJ1-1
CDR3: CASSYSEGRIEAFF

V: TRBV18
J: TRBJ2-5
CDR3: CASSPRGRAETQYF

V: TRBV7-2
J: TRBJ1-2
CDR3: CASSLDRDRVGYTF

V: TRBV7-9
J: TRBJ2-1
CDR3: CASSLATRPGNEQFF

V: TRBV9
J: TRBJ2-7
CDR3: CASSLTSDRAYEQYF

V: TRBV7-2
J: TRBJ2-5
CDR3: CASSSSNQETQYF

V: TRBV24-1
J: TRBJ1-3
CDR3: CATSEPEGSGNTIYF

V: TRBV7-9
J: TRBJ1-2
CDR3: CASSLALGRSYGYTF

V: TRBV28
J: TRBJ2-7
CDR3: CASRIAFAYEQYF